This TCR beta chain originates from a study of blood T cells in healthy people across ages. Isolation recovered at least 6 million PBMCs from every sample. This clonotype has more than one count but fewer than ten. Its antigen is undetermined. This CDR3 spans 13 amino acids. The V end lost 1 base, the J end lost 7 bases, and 10 bases lay between the germline ends. Germline-derived CDR1 and CDR2 are SGHTA and FQGNSA. Study-wide points: The authors considered diversity estimates from one million T cells to be underestimates.

A second about 6 to 11 cycle PCR used barcoded and J-beta primers. The template-switch adaptor, which had 12 random nucleotides, put a tag on each cDNA molecule. Each CDR3 protein gets one entry after TCRdb re-called the 5' RACE reads with MiXCR. This sample yields about 800,000 distinct CDR3 sequences, of which around 25% are seen a single time; 3.7% belongs to the top ten. The same data also went into a second study, on T cells of mothers and their children. From that report: Each mother yielded more than 8 million TCR beta CDR3 reads. Each child yielded several million reads.

The sequencing input was blood. The chain recombines TRBV7-2 with TRBJ1-2; no clear D. This TCR was recovered from a boy between 10 and 17 years old in good health. The CDR3 sequence: CASSLEWMRGYTF. The CDR3, as DNA: TGTGCCAGCAGCTTAGAATGGATGCGTGGCTACACCTTC. Full variable domain (outside the CDR3, taken from reference TRBV7-2 and TRBJ1-2): GAGVSQSPSNKVTEKGKDVELRCDPISGHTALYWYRQSLGQGLEFLIYFQGNSAPDKSGLPSDRFSAERTGGSVSTLTIQRTQQEDSAVYLCASSLEWMRGYTFGSGTRLTVV.